A selection of T cell receptor beta chains follows, all from one sample in a study of shared clonotypes between healthy human individuals. Profiled with immunoSEQ multiplex PCR; TCRdb holds only in-frame clones, not every one. The sample holds about 2,100,000 clones, about 93% seen once. Sequencing was done on a sample of naive CD8+ T cells from PBMCs. The receptor source for this set is a man aged 18 to 30 in good health. Some clones in this sample may be carry-over from other donors' samples. CDR3s include the opening cysteine and the closing phenylalanine or tryptophan. The order of the fields is V gene, CDR3 protein.

>TRBV4-1
CASSQDLPSGSYEQFF
>TRBV6-5
CASSIQSGANNEQFF
>TRBV7-9
CASSGQGSNSYEQYF
>TRBV11-2
CASSNPARTDGTDTQYF
>TRBV27
CASSSDRGGNQPQHF
>TRBV28
CASSLFRDTSYEQYF
>TRBV5-1
CASSIGLNTYNEQFF
>TRBV28
CASSLSWRRQETQYF
>TRBV6-5
CASSYVNTGELFF
>TRBV4-3
CASSQDSRGAYEQYF
>TRBV9
CASSVDWIPNRGEQFF
>TRBV5-1
CASSLEGLSSYEQYF
>TRBV4-2
CASSQLVGGKETQYF